These 17 T cell receptor beta chains were sequenced from one sample in a study of shared clonotypes between healthy human individuals (dated by TCRdb to the early 2020s). Receptors were amplified or captured by the immunoSEQ multiplex PCR assay. TCRdb's version of the immuneACCESS table is confined to in-frame rearrangements and falls short of the full clone set. An unresolved V gene accounts for under half of the shortfall where checked; the remainder is of unknown origin. This sample gives roughly 1,600,000 clones in total; 98% of them show up just once. The ten largest clonotypes hold roughly 0.36% of the sample. Input material: naive CD4+ T cells sorted from blood. Per the publication, the cell subset or site label means: CD45RA+ positively selected. The receptors here all came from a man aged 25-40 years in good health.

The chain combines TRBV7-9 with TRBJ2-6, with D tentatively TRBD1 or TRBD2 (6 bases each). The length of the CDR3 is 17 residues. V was pared by 4 bases and J by 2 bases, with 15 bases between. CDR1 and CDR2 from the germline V gene are SEHNR and FQNEAQ (reference sequence). CDR3 sequence: CASSWREGGTGANVLTF. The CDR3 DNA reads TGTGCCAGCAGCTGGAGAGAAGGGGGGACTGGGGCCAACGTCCTGACTTTC. Complete variable domain (other parts from reference TRBV7-9 and TRBJ2-6): DTGVSQNPRHKITKRGQNVTFRCDPISEHNRLYWYRQTLGQGPEFLTYFQNEAQLEKSRLLSDRFSAERPKGSFSTLEIQRTEQGDSAMYLCASSWREGGTGANVLTFGAGSRLTVL.

J is TRBJ1-1 and V is TRBV28; 7 bases fit TRBD1. The CDR3 extends over 13 amino acids. Germline loops: CDR1 MDHEN, CDR2 SYDVKM. V trimming: 6 bases; J trimming: 9 bases; junction bases outside the gene matches: 10. The CDR3 nucleotides are TGTGCCAGCAGCCTAAAGCAGGGGGTAAAAGCTTTCTTT. Its protein product is CASSLKQGVKAFF.

J is TRBJ2-2 and V is TRBV5-1; a weak D match, TRBD1 (5 bases). The germline V gene encodes CDR1 SGHRS and CDR2 YFSETQ. CDR3 length: 15 amino acids. The germline V and J ends were trimmed by 0 bases and 5 bases, with 11 bases remaining between them. The CDR3 protein is CASSLGTGWTGELFF. CDR3 in DNA: TGCGCCAGCAGCTTGGGTACAGGTTGGACCGGGGAGCTGTTTTTT.

The chain recombines TRBV6-1 with TRBJ2-7; no definite D call. V gave up 2 bases and J gave up 1 base, with 9 bases separating them. This CDR3 spans 14 amino acids. CDR1 is MNHNS, CDR2 SASEGT, per germline. The CDR3 DNA sequence: TGTGCCAGCAGTGAAATTACAGATTCCTACGAGCAGTACTTC. This gives the protein CASSEITDSYEQYF.

The rearrangement links TRBV19 to TRBJ2-3; tentative D call: TRBD1 (6 bases). Trimming cost V 7 bases and J 1 base, with 15 bases left between them. Per the germline V gene, CDR1 is LNHDA and CDR2 is SQIVND (reference sequence). The CDR3 extends over 15 amino acids. The CDR3 loop is CASNPQGRGTDTQYF. The CDR3 DNA reads as TGTGCCAGTAACCCACAGGGACGGGGCACAGATACGCAGTATTTT.

The rearrangement links TRBV19 to TRBJ2-7; 7 nucleotides match TRBD2. V lost 0 bases to trimming and J lost 9 bases; unmatched junction nucleotides: 17. CDR1 is LNHDA, CDR2 SQIVND, per germline (reference sequence). The CDR3 consists of 17 residues. CDR3 region: CASSIDAPGGVSVRQYF. CDR3 nucleotides: TGTGCCAGTAGTATAGACGCCCCGGGGGGAGTTAGCGTGCGGCAGTACTTC.

Turning to this clone: This same CDR3 is encoded by further DNA sequences in the sample. The V and J genes are TRBV5-1 and TRBJ2-2; D is ambiguous. The CDR3 contains 15 residues. Between the trimmed V and J ends, which lost 0 bases and 3 bases, there was a span of 9 bases. Germline values: CDR1 SGHRS, CDR2 YFSETQ. The CDR3 region has the DNA TGCGCCAGCAGCTTGGGGCCCCCGGACACCGGGGAGCTGTTTTTT. Amino acid sequence: CASSLGPPDTGELFF.

The chain links TRBV7-2 to TRBJ2-7; 13 bases agree with TRBD2. V shed 5 bases, J shed 6 bases, and the junction held 7 bases outside the gene matches. The CDR3 has 15 residues. Germline V gene sequence: CDR1 SGHTA, CDR2 FQGNSA. CDR3 DNA sequence: TGTGCCAGCAGCCTCACTAGCGGGAGGGGAGCCGAGCAGTACTTC. Amino acids: CASSLTSGRGAEQYF.

V usage is TRBV4-1 and J usage is TRBJ2-7, with 12 positions matching TRBD2. The V gene end was trimmed by 1 base and the J gene end by 2 bases; junction bases not matched to a gene: 3. CDR3 length: 16 residues. The germline V gene encodes CDR1 MGHRA and CDR2 YSYEKL. The CDR3 region is CASSQGLAGGPYEQYF. For the CDR3, the DNA is TGCGCCAGCAGCCAAGGTCTAGCGGGAGGGCCCTACGAGCAGTACTTC.

The CDR3: CASSERGTQDGYTF. CDR3 nucleotides: TGTGCCAGCAGTGAAAGGGGCACCCAAGATGGCTACACCTTC. This chain joins TRBV6-1 and TRBJ1-2; tentatively, D is TRBD1 (5 bases). CDR3 length: 14 amino acids. Trimming removed 2 bases at V and 6 bases at J, with 13 bases between. The germline V gene has CDR1 MNHNS and CDR2 SASEGT.

The V call is TRBV6-6, the J call TRBJ2-7; perhaps D is TRBD1 or TRBD2 (5 bases each). Germline CDR1 is MNHNY and CDR2 is SVGAGI (reference sequence). Between the trimmed V and J ends, which lost 7 bases and 2 bases, there was a span of 18 bases. This CDR3 comprises 15 residues. CDR3: CASTVTPGRPYEQYF. The CDR3 DNA follows: TGTGCCAGCACTGTAACCCCGGGACGGCCCTACGAGCAGTACTTC.

This CDR3 is CASSLVPKTTTDTQYF. CDR3 DNA: TGTGCCAGCAGCTTAGTCCCGAAAACAACGACAGATACGCAGTATTTT. The V and J genes are TRBV7-2 and TRBJ2-3; D uncertain. Germline CDR1 reads SGHTA; CDR2 reads FQGNSA. This CDR3 region has 16 residues. V dropped 1 base and J dropped 3 bases, with 14 bases sitting between them. Full variable domain (missing parts from reference TRBV7-2 and TRBJ2-3): GAGVSQSPSNKVTEKGKDVELRCDPISGHTALYWYRQSLGQGLEFLIYFQGNSAPDKSGLPSDRFSAERTGGSVSTLTIQRTQQEDSAVYLCASSLVPKTTTDTQYFGPGTRLTVL.

The chain links TRBV10-2 to TRBJ2-2, with a possible D match to TRBD1 (6 bases). This CDR3 spans 19 amino acids. Germline CDR1 reads WSHSY; CDR2 reads SAAADI. The germline V and J ends were trimmed by 5 bases and 4 bases, with 26 bases remaining between them. In DNA, the CDR3 is TGCGCCAGCAGTTCGGTCCGGTTTGGGGCCCGAGGGGGCACCGGGGAGCTGTTTTTT. This translates into CASSSVRFGARGGTGELFF.

This clone was observed once. V usage is TRBV5-4 and J usage is TRBJ2-1, with 10 nucleotides matching TRBD2. V gave up 4 bases and J gave up 1 base; unmatched junction bases: 5. The germline V gene has CDR1 SGHNT and CDR2 YYREEE (reference sequence). This CDR3 comprises 16 residues. This CDR3 reads CASSAGTSVSYNEQFF. For the CDR3, the DNA is TGTGCCAGCAGCGCCGGGACTAGCGTTTCCTACAATGAGCAGTTCTTC.

The chain joins TRBV5-4 to TRBJ2-1; 14 bases fit TRBD2. The CDR3 has 14 amino acids. Per the germline V gene, CDR1 is SGHNT and CDR2 is YYREEE (reference sequence). Trimming removed 6 bases from V and 8 bases from J; junction bases left unmatched: 4. The CDR3 spells CASTGTSGSHEQFF. CDR3 nucleotides: TGTGCCAGCACCGGGACTAGCGGGAGTCATGAGCAGTTCTTC.

This clone is a singleton in its sample. The V gene is TRBV27, the J gene TRBJ2-5; D gene unclear. CDR1 is MNHEY and CDR2 is SMNVEV in the germline V gene (reference sequence). Trimming stripped 5 bases from V and 1 base from J, with 11 bases between. This CDR3 spans 14 amino acids. This CDR3 reads CASSPQAPQETQYF. The DNA for the CDR3 is TGTGCCAGCAGTCCCCAGGCACCCCAAGAGACCCAGTACTTC.

The V and J genes are TRBV11-2 and TRBJ2-6; D not resolved. This CDR3 is 12 amino acids long. V shed 5 bases and J shed 10 bases, with 9 bases lying between them. Germline V gene data show CDR1 as SGHAT and CDR2 as FQNNGV. The DNA of the CDR3 is TGTGCCAGCAGCCATGGCCCGAACGTCCTGACTTTC. As protein: CASSHGPNVLTF.